This entry lists 28 T cell receptor beta chains sequenced from one sample in a study of T cell responses to AZD1222 COVID-19 vaccine. Profiled with immunoSEQ multiplex PCR; TCRdb holds only in-frame clones, not every one. The sample contains around 170,000 clones, around 90% of which appear only once. The material sequenced was peripheral blood, taken 28 days after the second AZD1222 dose. The source is an adult who received the AZD1222 COVID-19 vaccine.

The chain combines TRBV9 with TRBJ1-1; 8 positions agree with TRBD1. V was pared by 4 bases and J by 8 bases, with 10 bases of the junction left unmatched. The V gene's germline CDR1 is SGDLS and CDR2 YYNGEE. The CDR3 totals 14 residues. Here the CDR3 reads CASSPRTGTLEAFF. The CDR3 DNA follows: TGTGCCAGCAGCCCACGGACAGGGACCCTGGAAGCTTTCTTT. Filled out from reference TRBV9 and TRBJ1-1, the complete variable domain reads DSGVTQTPKHLITATGQRVTLRCSPRSGDLSVYWYQQSLDQGLQFLIQYYNGEERAKGNILERFSAQQFPDLHSELNLSSLELGDSALYFCASSPRTGTLEAFFGQGTRLTVV.

The table lists this clone with a count of one. This sequence joins TRBV6-5 and TRBJ2-7; 9 bases are shared with TRBD1. The CDR3 has 15 residues. Per germline, CDR1 MNHEY and CDR2 SVGAGI. V dropped 2 bases and J dropped 5; count of bases not matched to a gene: 7. This chain's CDR3 is CASSYRGQGYHEQYF. The DNA for the CDR3 is TGTGCCAGCAGTTACCGGGGACAGGGTTACCACGAGCAGTACTTC.

This clone has just a few counts. The J gene is TRBJ1-2, the V gene TRBV27; D remains ambiguous. This CDR3 spans 16 amino acids. Germline CDR1 is MNHEY and CDR2 is SMNVEV (reference sequence). V was trimmed by 2 bases and J by 8 bases, leaving 21 bases between them. This chain's CDR3 is CASSLTPRAQSRGYTF. Written as DNA, the CDR3 is TGTGCCAGCAGTTTAACGCCCCGGGCCCAATCTCGGGGCTACACCTTC.

J is TRBJ2-2 and V is TRBV7-9; 9 bases agree with TRBD1. Germline lookup yields CDR1 SEHNR and CDR2 FQNEAQ (reference sequence). Trimming took 5 bases from V and 1 from J; bases not matched to a gene: 14. The CDR3 has 19 amino acids. The CDR3 here is CASSPMQGQGVGNTGELFF. CDR3 DNA sequence: TGTGCCAGCAGCCCGATGCAGGGACAGGGAGTCGGGAACACCGGGGAGCTGTTTTTT.

This clone was observed a handful of times. The V gene is TRBV2, the J gene TRBJ2-1; D not certain. In germline, CDR1 is SNHLY, CDR2 FYNNEI. V lost 8 bases, J lost 5 bases, and 7 bases lay in between. The CDR3 is 11 amino acids. This chain's CDR3 is CASGPDNEQFF. CDR3 bases: TGTGCCAGCGGTCCGGACAATGAGCAGTTCTTC.

The chain recombines TRBV7-2 with TRBJ2-1; the D call may be TRBD1 or TRBD2 (6 bases each). Between the trimmed V and J ends, which lost 1 base and 0 bases, there was a span of 13 bases. The CDR3 spans 17 residues. In germline, CDR1 is SGHTA, CDR2 FQGNSA. The CDR3 nucleotides read TGTGCCAGCAGCTTAGATAGGGGGGTCGGCTCCTACAATGAGCAGTTCTTC. This encodes CASSLDRGVGSYNEQFF.

This clone was seen just once. The chain recombines TRBV24-1 with TRBJ1-1; D possibly corresponds to TRBD1 (6 bases). CDR3 size: 14 residues. V was shortened by 2 bases and J by 10 bases, with 16 bases between the two germline ends. CDR1 and CDR2 (germline): KGHDR, SFDVKD. The CDR3 DNA sequence: TGTGCCACCAGTGATTCCCATGACAGGAGGGGAGCTTTCTTT. Protein sequence: CATSDSHDRRGAFF.

The chain links TRBV27 to TRBJ2-6; D is ambiguous. V was pared by 8 bases and J by 2 bases, with 10 bases between. Germline-derived CDR1 and CDR2 are MNHEY and SMNVEV (reference sequence). This CDR3 spans 14 amino acids. The CDR3 loop reads CASGNWPGANVLTF. The CDR3 region has the DNA TGTGCCAGCGGGAACTGGCCTGGGGCCAACGTCCTGACTTTC.

The rearrangement uses TRBV6-1 and TRBJ1-2, with 7 bases that match TRBD1. Unmatched junction bases numbered 0, after V lost 2 bases and J lost 6 bases. Germline V gene sequence: CDR1 MNHNS, CDR2 SASEGT. The CDR3 covers 12 residues. The CDR3 coding sequence is TGTGCCAGCAGTGAAAGGGGGCATGGCTACACCTTC. Its protein is CASSERGHGYTF.

This chain joins TRBV4-3 and TRBJ2-7; tentatively, D is TRBD2 (7 bases). The ends were cut back, 1 base at V and 2 bases at J, with 15 bases in the middle. Germline loops: CDR1 LGHNA, CDR2 YSLEER. The CDR3 is 16 amino acids. The CDR3 loop is CASSQGTGEGAYEQYF. The CDR3 bases are TGCGCCAGCAGCCAAGGGACCGGGGAGGGGGCCTACGAGCAGTACTTC.

This chain joins TRBV3-1 (or the pseudogene TRBV3-2) and TRBJ1-1; D gene unclear. The V and J ends lost 2 bases and 5 bases respectively, with 6 bases between them. Germline values: CDR1 LGHDT, CDR2 YNNKEL (reference sequence). The CDR3 totals 12 residues. DNA of the CDR3: TGTGCCAGCAGCCAAAGCAGGACTGAAGCTTTCTTT. It specifies CASSQSRTEAFF.

The DNA of the CDR3 is TGCGCCAGCAGCCAAGGGACAGCCTATAATTCACCCCTCCACTTT. This translates into CASSQGTAYNSPLHF. The chain carries TRBV4-1 and TRBJ1-6; D perhaps matches TRBD1 (6 bases). CDR3 length: 15 residues. The V and J ends lost 1 base and 2 bases respectively, with 6 bases between them. Looked up from germline, CDR1 is MGHRA and CDR2 is YSYEKL.

V usage is TRBV19 and J usage is TRBJ1-5; the D is unclear. CDR3 length equals 15 residues. Trimming took off 0 bases at V and 0 bases at J, with 6 bases between the two ends. CDR1 is LNHDA and CDR2 is SQIVND in the germline V gene (reference sequence). DNA for the CDR3: TGTGCCAGTAGTATAGACGGATATAGCAATCAGCCCCAGCATTTT. Translation: CASSIDGYSNQPQHF.

The chain uses TRBV18 and TRBJ2-7; TRBD1 matches 10 bases. Germline assignment: CDR1 KGHSH and CDR2 LQKENI. The CDR3 sequence is 15 residues long. Trimming took 3 bases from V and 1 from J; bases not matched to a gene: 3. The CDR3 spells CASSPKGQGSYEQYF. The DNA of the CDR3 is TGTGCCAGCTCACCTAAGGGACAGGGGTCCTACGAGCAGTACTTC.

The CDR3 DNA follows: TGTGCCAGCAGCAGGACAGCCTTTAATGAAAAACTGTTTTTT. Encoded protein: CASSRTAFNEKLFF. The chain couples TRBV28 to TRBJ1-4; D is possibly TRBD1 (6 bases). This CDR3 spans 14 amino acids. In germline, CDR1 is MDHEN, CDR2 SYDVKM. V shed 6 bases and J shed 4 bases, with 12 bases lying between them.

The V and J genes are TRBV12-5 and TRBJ1-2, with 10 positions matching TRBD1. The CDR3 consists of 16 residues. Germline trimming cut 5 bases from V and 7 bases from J; bases unmatched to any gene: 13. Germline V gene data show CDR1 as LGHNT and CDR2 as FRNRAP. DNA of the CDR3: TGTGCTAGTGGTGCTGATACGACAGGGGGCTCACGTGGCTACACCTTC. Translating gives CASGADTTGGSRGYTF.

This chain links TRBV18 with TRBJ2-3; possible D gene TRBD2, 7 bases. The CDR3 is 17 residues long. Germline loops: CDR1 KGHSH, CDR2 LQKENI. Trimming left V 3 bases short and J 4 bases short, with 20 bases between. This chain's CDR3 is CASSPRRTGGWADTQYF. DNA for the CDR3: TGTGCCAGCTCACCCCGGAGGACGGGGGGCTGGGCAGATACGCAGTATTTT.

This rearrangement joins TRBV9 to TRBJ2-7; TRBD1 agrees at 7 bases. CDR1 and CDR2 from the germline V gene are SGDLS and YYNGEE. V lost 0 bases, J lost 2 bases, and 2 bases stayed unmatched. CDR3 length equals 14 residues. The CDR3 loop is CASSVGQGAYEQYF. DNA for the CDR3: TGTGCCAGCAGCGTAGGCCAGGGGGCCTACGAGCAGTACTTC.

This rearrangement joins TRBV7-2 to TRBJ2-3; 10 positions agree with TRBD1. This CDR3 is 17 amino acids long. The J segment lost 2 bases and the V segment lost 5 bases, leaving 10 bases of the junction unmatched. Germline V CDR1 and CDR2: SGHTA, FQGNSA. The CDR3, as DNA: TGTGCCAGCAGCCAGGGACAGGGGAATGAGAACACAGATACGCAGTATTTT. It encodes CASSQGQGNENTDTQYF.

The genes are TRBV4-3 and TRBJ2-2; 11 bases match TRBD2. V shed 0 bases, J shed 1 base, and the junction held 4 bases outside the gene matches. The germline CDR1 and CDR2 sequences are LGHNA and YSLEER. The CDR3 spans 18 residues. The CDR3, as DNA: TGCGCCAGCAGCCAAGATCTCCTAGCGGGGGGGAACACCGGGGAGCTGTTTTTT. This gives the protein CASSQDLLAGGNTGELFF.

The V gene is TRBV6-1, the J gene TRBJ2-1; 9 positions agree with TRBD2. V was pared by 3 bases and J by 8 bases, with 11 bases of the junction left unmatched. The germline V gene encodes CDR1 MNHNS and CDR2 SASEGT. This CDR3 is 16 amino acids long. CDR3 nucleotides: TGTGCCAGCAGTGATGAGACCGGGACTAGCCTGGATGAGCAGTTCTTC. Its protein is CASSDETGTSLDEQFF.

The rearrangement joins TRBV7-2 to TRBJ1-3, with a possible D match to TRBD1 (5 bases). Trimming shortened V by 1 base and J by 4 bases, and 11 bases separated the two germline ends. CDR3 length: 15 residues. Germline V gives CDR1 SGHTA, CDR2 FQGNSA. The DNA of the CDR3 is TGTGCCAGCAGCTTAGATCCAGGGAAAGGAAACACCATATATTTT. Protein product: CASSLDPGKGNTIYF.

The gene calls are TRBV19 and TRBJ1-1; a weak D match, TRBD1 (5 bases). Germline V gene data show CDR1 as LNHDA and CDR2 as SQIVND (reference sequence). The CDR3 is 12 residues long. The DNA of the CDR3 is TGTGAGACGGCCGGGGTAGGGGCTGAAGCTTTCTTT. Protein: CETAGVGAEAFF.

The chain employs TRBV6-2 or TRBV6-3 and TRBJ1-3; no reliable D call. CDR3 size: 15 residues. V lost 6 bases to trimming and J lost 0 bases, with 12 bases between them. Germline V CDR1 and CDR2: MNHEY, SVGEGT. The CDR3, as DNA: TGTGCCAGCAGCCCTGGACTTTTCTCTGGAAACACCATATATTTT. Protein: CASSPGLFSGNTIYF.

The rearrangement links TRBV6-2 or TRBV6-3 to TRBJ2-2; the D is unclear. V was cut by 0 bases and J by 5 bases, with 10 bases left in between. Germline V gene lookup returns CDR1 MNHEY and CDR2 SVGEGT. This CDR3 region has 15 residues. The CDR3 sequence is CASSYSWPGTGELFF. CDR3 DNA sequence: TGTGCCAGCAGTTACTCGTGGCCTGGGACCGGGGAGCTGTTTTTT.

The gene calls are TRBV19 and TRBJ1-5, with D unresolved. In germline, CDR1 is LNHDA, CDR2 SQIVND (reference sequence). The length of the CDR3 is 11 residues. Trimming left V 10 bases short and J 4 bases short, with 8 bases between. The DNA of the CDR3 is TGTGCCAAATCCCGGAATCAGCCCCAGCATTTT. Its translation is CAKSRNQPQHF.

The CDR3 loop is CASSLYTESPLHF. DNA of the CDR3: TGTGCCAGCAGCCTCTATACCGAATCACCCCTCCACTTT. The chain joins TRBV7-3 to TRBJ1-6; D uncertain. V was cut by 5 bases and J by 10 bases, with 12 bases left in between. Germline CDR1 is SGHTA and CDR2 is FQGTGA. CDR3 size: 13 residues.

For the CDR3, the DNA is TGTGCCATCAGTGAGTCCCGGGACAGTTATAAACATGAAAAACTGTTTTTT. This codes for CAISESRDSYKHEKLFF. This rearrangement joins TRBV10-3 to TRBJ1-4; 7 bases map to TRBD1. V gave up 0 bases and J gave up 6 bases; unmatched junction bases: 10. The CDR3 runs to 17 residues. Germline lookup yields CDR1 ENHRY and CDR2 SYGVKD.